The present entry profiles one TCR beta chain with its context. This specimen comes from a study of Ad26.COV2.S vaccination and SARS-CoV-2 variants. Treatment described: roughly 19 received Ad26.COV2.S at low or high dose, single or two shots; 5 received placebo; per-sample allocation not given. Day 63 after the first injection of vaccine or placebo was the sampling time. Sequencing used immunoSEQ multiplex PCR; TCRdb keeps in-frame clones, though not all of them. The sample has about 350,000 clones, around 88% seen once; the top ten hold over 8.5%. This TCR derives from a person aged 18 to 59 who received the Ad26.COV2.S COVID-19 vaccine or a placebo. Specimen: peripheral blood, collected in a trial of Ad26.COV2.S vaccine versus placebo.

The CDR3 DNA is TGCGCCAGCAGCCAAGGGGATCGCGAAGGGTACAATGAGCAGTTCTTC. Translation: CASSQGDREGYNEQFF. J is TRBJ2-1 and V is TRBV4-1, with unresolved D. V lost 1 base to trimming and J lost 4 bases, with 14 bases between them. Germline assignment: CDR1 MGHRA and CDR2 YSYEKL. The CDR3 has 16 residues.